These T cell receptor beta chains were read from a single sample in a study of T cells in localized non-small cell lung cancer. Produced via immunoSEQ multiplex PCR; TCRdb's table is partial and in-frame only. The sample has 35,000 to 45,000 clones, around nine tenths seen once. The sample in question was peripheral blood, obtained before any cancer treatment. The source of these receptors is a female donor at least 60 years old with stage I lung adenocarcinoma. Each CDR3 is given with its conserved first and last residue. Fields, in order: V gene, clone size, J gene, CDR3 length, D gene, CDR3 protein, CDR3 DNA. The D gene is left open where the match is weak. Clone sizes are given selectively: once, few, many, or a class where the clone is expanded.

v_call: TRBV6-5
clone_size: NA
j_call: TRBJ2-7
cdr3_length: 15
d_call: NA
cdr3_aa: CASSYSVYPAYEQYF
cdr3_nt: TGTGCCAGCAGTTACTCAGTCTACCCGGCCTACGAGCAGTACTTC

v_call: TRBV6-1
clone_size: once
j_call: TRBJ1-2
cdr3_length: 15
d_call: NA
cdr3_aa: CASNLLRAGDRGYTF
cdr3_nt: TGTGCCAGCAATCTACTGAGGGCAGGCGACCGTGGCTACACCTTC

v_call: TRBV28
clone_size: once
j_call: TRBJ1-2
cdr3_length: 11
d_call: TRBD1
cdr3_aa: CASSGDRSYTF
cdr3_nt: TGTGCCAGCAGTGGGGACAGAAGCTACACCTTC

v_call: TRBV6-6
clone_size: NA
j_call: TRBJ2-3
cdr3_length: 14
d_call: TRBD2
cdr3_aa: CATGLADYTDTQYF
cdr3_nt: TGTGCAACGGGACTAGCGGATTACACAGATACGCAGTATTTT

v_call: TRBV5-1
clone_size: NA
j_call: TRBJ1-2
cdr3_length: 14
d_call: NA
cdr3_aa: CASSLDRPGYGYTF
cdr3_nt: TGCGCCAGCAGCTTAGATCGCCCAGGGTATGGCTACACCTTC

v_call: TRBV2
clone_size: NA
j_call: TRBJ1-1
cdr3_length: 15
d_call: TRBD1
cdr3_aa: CASRAGGGRNTEAFF
cdr3_nt: TGTGCCAGCAGAGCAGGGGGCGGGAGGAACACTGAAGCTTTCTTT

v_call: TRBV6-5
clone_size: NA
j_call: TRBJ2-5
cdr3_length: 13
d_call: TRBD1
cdr3_aa: CASLQGAGETQYF
cdr3_nt: TGTGCCTCCTTGCAGGGGGCTGGGGAGACCCAGTACTTC

v_call: TRBV6-4
clone_size: NA
j_call: TRBJ2-2
cdr3_length: 17
d_call: TRBD1
cdr3_aa: CASSDWYRGSKTGELFF
cdr3_nt: TGTGCCAGCAGTGACTGGTACAGGGGGTCGAAGACCGGGGAGCTGTTTTTT

v_call: TRBV4-1
clone_size: NA
j_call: TRBJ1-1
cdr3_length: 16
d_call: TRBD1
cdr3_aa: CASSHLGQGGRTEAFF
cdr3_nt: TGCGCCAGCAGCCATCTCGGACAGGGTGGTAGGACTGAAGCTTTCTTT

v_call: TRBV9
clone_size: NA
j_call: TRBJ2-1
cdr3_length: 15
d_call: NA
cdr3_aa: CASSVAGTLYNEQFF
cdr3_nt: TGTGCCAGCAGCGTAGCGGGGACCCTTTACAATGAGCAGTTCTTC

v_call: TRBV28
clone_size: NA
j_call: TRBJ1-4
cdr3_length: 17
d_call: TRBD1
cdr3_aa: CASSYGQGAGTNEKLFF
cdr3_nt: TGTGCCAGCAGTTATGGACAGGGGGCTGGGACTAATGAAAAACTGTTTTTT

v_call: TRBV7-2
clone_size: once
j_call: TRBJ1-2
cdr3_length: 16
d_call: NA
cdr3_aa: CASSSLVRQVPGGYTF
cdr3_nt: TGTGCCAGCAGCTCCCTTGTGCGGCAGGTCCCTGGGGGCTACACCTTC

v_call: TRBV5-1
clone_size: NA
j_call: TRBJ1-4
cdr3_length: 14
d_call: NA
cdr3_aa: CASSAGTWKEKLFF
cdr3_nt: TGCGCCAGCAGCGCAGGGACATGGAAGGAAAAACTGTTTTTT

v_call: TRBV27
clone_size: NA
j_call: TRBJ2-1
cdr3_length: 17
d_call: NA
cdr3_aa: CASSLGGLVGSYNEQFF
cdr3_nt: TGTGCCAGCAGTTTAGGCGGATTAGTCGGATCCTACAATGAGCAGTTCTTC

v_call: TRBV7-8
clone_size: NA
j_call: TRBJ1-2
cdr3_length: 14
d_call: TRBD1
cdr3_aa: CASSLEGADYGYTF
cdr3_nt: TGTGCCAGCAGCTTGGAGGGGGCGGACTATGGCTACACCTTC

v_call: TRBV7-9
clone_size: NA
j_call: TRBJ1-5
cdr3_length: 15
d_call: NA
cdr3_aa: CASSLSVDGNQPQHF
cdr3_nt: TGTGCCAGCAGCTTATCAGTAGACGGCAATCAGCCCCAGCATTTT

v_call: TRBV11-2
clone_size: NA
j_call: TRBJ2-3
cdr3_length: 15
d_call: NA
cdr3_aa: CASRQTFPQTDTQYF
cdr3_nt: TGTGCCAGCAGGCAGACCTTTCCGCAGACAGATACGCAGTATTTT